A selection of T cell receptor beta chains follows, all from one sample in a study of regulatory T cells in long-lasting Graves disease. TCRdb fed the multiplex PCR reads into MiXCR, producing one record per CDR3 protein. The table shows roughly 300,000 distinct CDR3 sequences, with around 19% occurring only once. Sequenced material: peripheral blood mononuclear cells (PBMCs), taken when the disease was refractory, from a patient treated with antithyroid drugs. The receptors were gathered from a female donor with Graves disease. Each CDR3 is given without its conserved first and last residue. Fields, in order: CDR3 protein, V gene, J gene.

cdr3_aa: ASSYTQGDLNTGELF
v_call: TRBV6-5
j_call: TRBJ2-2

cdr3_aa: ASSLEAGGPKQY
v_call: TRBV28
j_call: TRBJ2-7

cdr3_aa: ASSRQAGGPNEQF
v_call: TRBV11-2
j_call: TRBJ2-1

cdr3_aa: ASNLGGWSEAF
v_call: TRBV12-3/TRBV12-4
j_call: TRBJ1-1

cdr3_aa: ASSPTRGTSNTEAF
v_call: TRBV18
j_call: TRBJ1-1

cdr3_aa: ASSRGAYSNQPQH
v_call: TRBV6-2/TRBV6-3
j_call: TRBJ1-5

cdr3_aa: DERTERYEQY
v_call: TRBV6-1
j_call: TRBJ2-7

cdr3_aa: ASRPLKVGSSGRYEQY
v_call: TRBV11-2
j_call: TRBJ2-7

cdr3_aa: ASSLSPGEGNTGELF
v_call: TRBV27
j_call: TRBJ2-2

cdr3_aa: ASSSAGTGNTGELF
v_call: TRBV5-1
j_call: TRBJ2-2

cdr3_aa: ASSSDAEAF
v_call: TRBV5-1
j_call: TRBJ1-1

cdr3_aa: ASSDRGRYNGKLF
v_call: TRBV27
j_call: TRBJ1-4

cdr3_aa: ASILREGEAAF
v_call: TRBV12-3/TRBV12-4
j_call: TRBJ1-1

cdr3_aa: ASSLQGNLFGTEAF
v_call: TRBV7-9
j_call: TRBJ1-1

cdr3_aa: ASSLTGTEKAAYEQY
v_call: TRBV7-8
j_call: TRBJ2-7

cdr3_aa: ASSPGTGGSKPQH
v_call: TRBV18
j_call: TRBJ1-5

cdr3_aa: ASTSPGVANEKLF
v_call: TRBV28
j_call: TRBJ1-4

cdr3_aa: ASSPPGRGGYT
v_call: TRBV7-2
j_call: TRBJ1-2

cdr3_aa: SARGGLNSPLH
v_call: TRBV20-1
j_call: TRBJ1-6

cdr3_aa: ASTGQVENTQY
v_call: TRBV5-1
j_call: TRBJ2-3

cdr3_aa: SASALTSTDTQY
v_call: TRBV20-1
j_call: TRBJ2-3

cdr3_aa: ASSLASGPPGEAF
v_call: TRBV12-3/TRBV12-4
j_call: TRBJ1-1

cdr3_aa: ASSLRGYEQY
v_call: TRBV28
j_call: TRBJ2-7

cdr3_aa: ASSHGQGASPLH
v_call: TRBV4-3
j_call: TRBJ1-6

cdr3_aa: SALPASGGSYEQY
v_call: TRBV20-1
j_call: TRBJ2-7

cdr3_aa: ASSYRGTGDDYGYT
v_call: TRBV6-5
j_call: TRBJ1-2

cdr3_aa: ASSPSGLAGEQF
v_call: TRBV7-2
j_call: TRBJ2-1

cdr3_aa: ASSPLDRGNYEQY
v_call: TRBV7-9
j_call: TRBJ2-7

cdr3_aa: ATSESGTGPNQPQH
v_call: TRBV24-1
j_call: TRBJ1-5

cdr3_aa: ASSTPRRGIKNTGELF
v_call: TRBV7-9
j_call: TRBJ2-2

cdr3_aa: ASSYEQGWNEQF
v_call: TRBV6-2/TRBV6-3
j_call: TRBJ2-1

cdr3_aa: ASSLAGGTQY
v_call: TRBV12-3/TRBV12-4
j_call: TRBJ2-5

cdr3_aa: ASSQAERGIVLGYEQY
v_call: TRBV6-1
j_call: TRBJ2-7

cdr3_aa: ASSLSSGPGEQY
v_call: TRBV7-2
j_call: TRBJ2-7

cdr3_aa: SAREPGAGLGEQY
v_call: TRBV20-1
j_call: TRBJ2-7

cdr3_aa: ASSRAGGLQETQY
v_call: TRBV3-1
j_call: TRBJ2-5

cdr3_aa: SARGTRLLKNIQY
v_call: TRBV20-1
j_call: TRBJ2-4

cdr3_aa: ASAVADSYEQY
v_call: TRBV3-1
j_call: TRBJ2-7

cdr3_aa: ASRAQESSGNTIY
v_call: TRBV6-1
j_call: TRBJ1-3

cdr3_aa: ASTRTGDNYGYT
v_call: TRBV6-1
j_call: TRBJ1-2

cdr3_aa: ASSPARGYEQY
v_call: TRBV18
j_call: TRBJ2-7

cdr3_aa: SVEAVAGIAYEQY
v_call: TRBV29-1
j_call: TRBJ2-7

cdr3_aa: ATSDYQTGGQPQH
v_call: TRBV24-1
j_call: TRBJ1-5

cdr3_aa: ASSQSRGMRDDYGYT
v_call: TRBV3-1
j_call: TRBJ1-2